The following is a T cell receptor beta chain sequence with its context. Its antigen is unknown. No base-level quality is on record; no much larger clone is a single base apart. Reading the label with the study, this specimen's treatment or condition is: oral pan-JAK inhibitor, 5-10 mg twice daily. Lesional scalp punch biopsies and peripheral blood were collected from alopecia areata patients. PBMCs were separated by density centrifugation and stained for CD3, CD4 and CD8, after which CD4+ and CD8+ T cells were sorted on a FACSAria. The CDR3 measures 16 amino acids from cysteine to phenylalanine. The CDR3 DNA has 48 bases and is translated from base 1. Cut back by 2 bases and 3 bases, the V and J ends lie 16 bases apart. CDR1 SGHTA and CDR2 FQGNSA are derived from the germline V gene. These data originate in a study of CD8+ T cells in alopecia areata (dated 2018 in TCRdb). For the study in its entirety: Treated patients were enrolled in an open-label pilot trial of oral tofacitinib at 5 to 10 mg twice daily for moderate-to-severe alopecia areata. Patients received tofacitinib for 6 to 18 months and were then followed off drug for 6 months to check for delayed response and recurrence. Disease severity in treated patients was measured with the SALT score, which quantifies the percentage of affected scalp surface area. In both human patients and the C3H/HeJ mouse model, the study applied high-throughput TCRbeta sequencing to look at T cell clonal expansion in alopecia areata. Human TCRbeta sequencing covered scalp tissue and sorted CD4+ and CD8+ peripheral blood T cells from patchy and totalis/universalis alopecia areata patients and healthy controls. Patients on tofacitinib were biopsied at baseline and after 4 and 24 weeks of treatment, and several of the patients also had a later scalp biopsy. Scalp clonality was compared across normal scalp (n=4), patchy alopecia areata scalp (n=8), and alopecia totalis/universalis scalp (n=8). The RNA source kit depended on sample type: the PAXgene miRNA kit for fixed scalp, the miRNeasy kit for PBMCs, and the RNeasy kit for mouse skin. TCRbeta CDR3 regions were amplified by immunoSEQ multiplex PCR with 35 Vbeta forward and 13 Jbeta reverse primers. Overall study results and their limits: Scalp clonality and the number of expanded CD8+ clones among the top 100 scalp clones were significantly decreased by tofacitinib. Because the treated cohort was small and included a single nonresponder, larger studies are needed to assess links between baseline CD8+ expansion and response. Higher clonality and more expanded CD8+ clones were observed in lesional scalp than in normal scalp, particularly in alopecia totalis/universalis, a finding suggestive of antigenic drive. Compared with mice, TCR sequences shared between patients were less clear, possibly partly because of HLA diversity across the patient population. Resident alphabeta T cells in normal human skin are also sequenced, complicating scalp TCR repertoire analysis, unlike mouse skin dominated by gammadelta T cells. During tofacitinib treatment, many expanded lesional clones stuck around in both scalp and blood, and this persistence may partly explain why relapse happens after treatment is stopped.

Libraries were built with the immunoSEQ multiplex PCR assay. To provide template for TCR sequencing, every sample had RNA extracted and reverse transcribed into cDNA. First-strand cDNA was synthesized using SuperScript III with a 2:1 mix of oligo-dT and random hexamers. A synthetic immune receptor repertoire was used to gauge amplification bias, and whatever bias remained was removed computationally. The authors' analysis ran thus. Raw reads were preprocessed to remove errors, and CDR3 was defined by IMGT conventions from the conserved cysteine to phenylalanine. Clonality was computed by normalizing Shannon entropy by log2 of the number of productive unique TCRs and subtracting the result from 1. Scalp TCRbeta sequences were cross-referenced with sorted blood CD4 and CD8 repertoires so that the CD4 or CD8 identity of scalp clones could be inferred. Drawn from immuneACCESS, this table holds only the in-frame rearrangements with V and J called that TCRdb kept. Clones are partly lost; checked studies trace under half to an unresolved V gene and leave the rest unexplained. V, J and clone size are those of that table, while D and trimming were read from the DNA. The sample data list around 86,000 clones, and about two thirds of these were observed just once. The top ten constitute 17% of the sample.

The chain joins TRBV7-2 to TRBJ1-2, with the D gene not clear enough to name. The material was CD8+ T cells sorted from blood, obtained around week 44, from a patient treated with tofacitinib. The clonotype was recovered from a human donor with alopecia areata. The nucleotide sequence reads TGTGCCAGCAGCTTACGGTCGGATCGGAGAGACTATGGCTACACCTTC. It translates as CASSLRSDRRDYGYTF.